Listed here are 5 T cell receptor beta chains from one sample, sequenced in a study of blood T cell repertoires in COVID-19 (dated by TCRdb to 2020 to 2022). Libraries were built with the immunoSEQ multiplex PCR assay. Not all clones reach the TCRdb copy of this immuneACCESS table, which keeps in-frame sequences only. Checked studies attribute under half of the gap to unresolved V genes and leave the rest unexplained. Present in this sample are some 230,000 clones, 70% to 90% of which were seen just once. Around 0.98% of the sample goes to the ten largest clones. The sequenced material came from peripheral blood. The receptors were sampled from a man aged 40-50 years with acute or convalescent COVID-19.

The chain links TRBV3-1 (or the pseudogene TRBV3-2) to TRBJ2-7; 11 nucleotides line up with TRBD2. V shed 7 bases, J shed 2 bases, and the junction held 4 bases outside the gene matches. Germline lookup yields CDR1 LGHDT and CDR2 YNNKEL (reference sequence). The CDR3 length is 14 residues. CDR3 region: CASKTSGAPYEQYF. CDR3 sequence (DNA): TGTGCCAGCAAGACTAGCGGGGCCCCCTACGAGCAGTACTTC.

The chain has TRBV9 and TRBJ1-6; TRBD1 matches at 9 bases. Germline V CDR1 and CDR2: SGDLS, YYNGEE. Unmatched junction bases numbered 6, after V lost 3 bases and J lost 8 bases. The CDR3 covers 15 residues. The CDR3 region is CASSEGQGTYSPLHF. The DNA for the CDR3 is TGTGCCAGCAGCGAAGGACAGGGGACCTATTCACCCCTCCACTTT.

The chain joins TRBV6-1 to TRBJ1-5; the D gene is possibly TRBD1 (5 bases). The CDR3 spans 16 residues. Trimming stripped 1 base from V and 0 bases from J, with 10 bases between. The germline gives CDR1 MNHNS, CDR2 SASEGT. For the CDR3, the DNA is TGTGCCAGCAGTGAAGGACAGAAATATAGCAATCAGCCCCAGCATTTT. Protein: CASSEGQKYSNQPQHF.

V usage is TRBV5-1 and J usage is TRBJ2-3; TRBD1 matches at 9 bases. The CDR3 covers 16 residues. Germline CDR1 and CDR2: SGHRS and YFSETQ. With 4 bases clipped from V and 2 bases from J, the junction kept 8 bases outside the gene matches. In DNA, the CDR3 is TGCGCCAGCAGCGCGGGACAGGGTAGTTTCACAGATACGCAGTATTTT. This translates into CASSAGQGSFTDTQYF.

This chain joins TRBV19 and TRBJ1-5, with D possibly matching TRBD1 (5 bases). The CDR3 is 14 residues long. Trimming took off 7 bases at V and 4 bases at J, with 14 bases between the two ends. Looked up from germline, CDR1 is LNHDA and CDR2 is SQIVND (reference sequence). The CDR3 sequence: CASIGGTINQPQHF. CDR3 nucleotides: TGTGCCAGTATTGGGGGGACCATTAATCAGCCCCAGCATTTT.